This T cell receptor (beta chain) was sequenced for a study of technical replicates of blood from several donors. Method: immunoSEQ multiplex PCR; TCRdb's copy keeps in-frame clones and lacks some. Of tens of thousands of clones in the sample, about 90% were seen once. CDR1 and CDR2 (germline): MDHEN, SYDVKM. This CDR3 comprises 14 residues. Trimming stripped 8 bases from V and 0 bases from J, with 13 bases between. J is TRBJ1-2 and V is TRBV28; D gene ambiguous. This clonotype originated in a human donor in good health. Specimen: T cells isolated from PBMCs. The CDR3 DNA reads as TGTGCCAGCGACGCTCTAGGAGCTAACTATGGCTACACCTTC. Protein: CASDALGANYGYTF.